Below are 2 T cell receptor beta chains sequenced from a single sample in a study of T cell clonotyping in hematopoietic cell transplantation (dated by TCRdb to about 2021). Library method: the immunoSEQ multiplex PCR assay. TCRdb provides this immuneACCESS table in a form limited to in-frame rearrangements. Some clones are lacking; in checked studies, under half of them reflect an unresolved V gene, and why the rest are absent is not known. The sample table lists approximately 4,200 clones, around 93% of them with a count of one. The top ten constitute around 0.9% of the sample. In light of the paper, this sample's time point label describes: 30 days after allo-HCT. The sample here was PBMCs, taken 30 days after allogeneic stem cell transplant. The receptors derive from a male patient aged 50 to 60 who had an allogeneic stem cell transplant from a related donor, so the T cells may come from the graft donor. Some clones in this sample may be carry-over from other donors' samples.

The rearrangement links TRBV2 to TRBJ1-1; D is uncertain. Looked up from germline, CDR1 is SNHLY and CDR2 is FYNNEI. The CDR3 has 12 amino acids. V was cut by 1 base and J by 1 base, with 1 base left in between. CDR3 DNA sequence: TGTGCCAGCAGTGAAGGGAACACTGAAGCTTTCTTT. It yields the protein CASSEGNTEAFF.

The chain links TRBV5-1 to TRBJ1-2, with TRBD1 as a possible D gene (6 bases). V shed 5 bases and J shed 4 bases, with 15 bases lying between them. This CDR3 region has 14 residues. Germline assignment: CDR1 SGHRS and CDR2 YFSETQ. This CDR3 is CASRRRGAGYGYTF. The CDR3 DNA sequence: TGCGCCAGCAGGCGGAGGGGGGCAGGCTATGGCTACACCTTC.